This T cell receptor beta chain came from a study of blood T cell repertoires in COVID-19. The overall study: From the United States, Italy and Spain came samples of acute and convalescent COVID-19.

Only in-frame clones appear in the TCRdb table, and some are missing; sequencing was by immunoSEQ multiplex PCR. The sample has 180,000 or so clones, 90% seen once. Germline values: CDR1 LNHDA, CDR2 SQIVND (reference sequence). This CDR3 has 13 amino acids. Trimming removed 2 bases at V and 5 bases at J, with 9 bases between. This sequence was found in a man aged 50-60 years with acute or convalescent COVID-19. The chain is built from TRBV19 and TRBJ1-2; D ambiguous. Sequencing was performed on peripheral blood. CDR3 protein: CASSIQDWYGYTF. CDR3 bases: TGTGCCAGTAGTATACAGGATTGGTATGGCTACACCTTC.